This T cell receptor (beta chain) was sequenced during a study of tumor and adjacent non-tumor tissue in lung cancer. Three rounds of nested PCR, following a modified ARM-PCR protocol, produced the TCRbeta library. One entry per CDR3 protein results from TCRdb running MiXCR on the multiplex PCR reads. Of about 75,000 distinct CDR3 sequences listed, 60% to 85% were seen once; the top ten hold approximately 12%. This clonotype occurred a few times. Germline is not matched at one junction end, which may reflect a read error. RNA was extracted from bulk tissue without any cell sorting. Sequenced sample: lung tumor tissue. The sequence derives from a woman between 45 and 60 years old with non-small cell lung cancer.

CDR3 region: CASSQGGLAGLDTQYF. The CDR3 DNA reads as TGTGCCAGTAGCCAGGGCGGACTAGCGGGATTAGATACGCAGTATTTT. The V gene is TRBV4-2, the J gene TRBJ2-3; 12 bases fit TRBD2. Germline CDR1 reads LGHNA; CDR2 reads YNFKEQ. The CDR3 runs to 16 residues.